These 3 T cell receptor beta chains were all obtained from the same sample, sequenced in a study of T cells in Graves' hyperthyroidism and ophthalmopathy. TCR beta CDR3 regions were amplified from RNA. During a first-round RT-PCR of the TCR CDR3, the HTBI primer set was used. TCRdb reprocessed the multiplex PCR reads via MiXCR and lists one record per CDR3 protein. The sample has roughly 600,000 distinct CDR3 sequences, more than 12% seen once. Sequenced material: blood. All receptors derive from a woman in her 50s with Graves' ophthalmopathy.

This rearrangement joins TRBV6-1 to TRBJ2-2; 9 nucleotides agree with TRBD1. Germline trimming cut 7 bases from V and 5 bases from J; bases unmatched to any gene: 8. The CDR3 extends over 15 amino acids. The germline gives CDR1 MNHNS, CDR2 SASEGT. For the CDR3, the DNA is TGTGCCAGCACCCCACAGGGGGCCGGAACCGGGGAGCTGTTTTTT. It specifies CASTPQGAGTGELFF.

This clonotype showed up just a few times. V usage is TRBV30 and J usage is TRBJ1-3; 8 bases fit TRBD1. The V and J ends lost 4 bases and 1 base, in that order; junction bases with no gene match: 15. From germline, CDR1 is GTSNPN and CDR2 SVGIG (reference sequence). There are 18 residues in the CDR3. The CDR3: CAWNEFLGQGASGNTIYF. CDR3 coding DNA: TGTGCCTGGAATGAGTTTCTCGGACAGGGAGCTTCTGGAAACACCATATATTTT.

The chain uses TRBV9 and TRBJ2-1; a possible D gene is TRBD2 (6 bases). Germline V lookup: CDR1 SGDLS, CDR2 YYNGEE. The CDR3 spans 13 residues. V lost 0 bases, J lost 8 bases, and 9 bases lay in between. CDR3 coding DNA: TGTGCCAGCAGCGTAGGACTAGTTTATGAGCAGTTCTTC. As protein: CASSVGLVYEQFF.